This T cell receptor beta chain comes out of a study of T cell responses to AZD1222 COVID-19 vaccine. V gave up 2 bases and J gave up 5 bases, with 21 bases separating them. This CDR3 region has 17 residues. From germline, CDR1 is SGHTA and CDR2 FQGNSA. Profiled with immunoSEQ multiplex PCR; TCRdb holds only in-frame clones, not every one. The top ten clones hold around 5.2% of a sample with 130,000 to 150,000 clones, under 95% of them seen once. This clone was detected only a few times. The sample was peripheral blood, taken on day 0 of AZD1222 vaccination. The chain is built from TRBV7-2 and TRBJ1-1, with a possible D match to TRBD1 (6 bases). This clonotype originated in an adult in good health. The chain's CDR3 is CASSLNGGRVLWTEAFF. The CDR3 region has the DNA TGTGCCAGCAGCTTAAATGGGGGGCGGGTTTTGTGGACTGAAGCTTTCTTT. The full variable domain, with the rest looked up from reference TRBV7-2 and TRBJ1-1, is GAGVSQSPSNKVTEKGKDVELRCDPISGHTALYWYRQSLGQGLEFLIYFQGNSAPDKSGLPSDRFSAERTGGSVSTLTIQRTQQEDSAVYLCASSLNGGRVLWTEAFFGQGTRLTVV.